The next 20 T cell receptor beta chains were all read from a single sample in a study of CD8 T cells in Susac syndrome. Reverse transcription of roughly 0.45 to 1 ug RNA was performed with random hexamers. TCRdb reanalysed the immunoSEQ multiplex PCR reads using MiXCR and keeps one entry per CDR3 protein. The table records under 85,000 distinct CDR3 sequences, roughly 94% of them present only once. The sequencing input was CD8+ T cells from PBMCs. The receptors come from a human donor with Susac syndrome.

The chain employs TRBV5-1 and TRBJ1-5; D gene ambiguous. CDR3 size: 14 residues. V was cut by 2 bases and J by 6 bases, with 12 bases left in between. Germline V gene lookup returns CDR1 SGHRS and CDR2 YFSETQ. The CDR3 sequence: CASSFDGESQPQHF. In DNA form, the CDR3 reads TGCGCCAGCAGCTTCGACGGGGAGAGTCAGCCCCAGCATTTT.

The chain combines TRBV14 with TRBJ2-7; TRBD1 matches 7 bases. CDR3 length: 14 amino acids. V shed 4 bases, J shed 2 bases, and the junction held 5 bases outside the gene matches. CDR1 SGHDN and CDR2 FVKESK come from the germline V gene. CDR3 loop: CASSLGQATYEQYF. In nucleotides, the CDR3 is TGTGCCAGCAGCCTAGGACAGGCCACCTACGAGCAGTACTTC.

The chain has TRBV19 and TRBJ1-5; D remains unclear. V shed 3 bases and J shed 5 bases, with 11 bases lying between them. The CDR3 totals 14 residues. Germline V CDR1 and CDR2: LNHDA, SQIVND (reference sequence). The CDR3 reads CASSIGAGDQPQHF. The CDR3 bases are TGTGCCAGTAGTATTGGCGCTGGGGATCAGCCCCAGCATTTT.

V is TRBV20-1 and J is TRBJ1-1; D call uncertain. CDR3 length: 14 residues. The germline V and J ends were trimmed by 0 bases and 0 bases, with 8 bases remaining between them. The germline gives CDR1 DFQATT, CDR2 SNEGSKA (reference sequence). The CDR3 nucleotides are TGCAGTGCTAGAGAGCCAGACATGAACACTGAAGCTTTCTTT. Translating gives CSAREPDMNTEAFF.

The chain couples TRBV4-3 to TRBJ1-1, with 9 nucleotides matching TRBD1. V was clipped by 0 bases and J by 5 bases; unmatched bases: 10. Germline CDR1 is LGHNA and CDR2 is YSLEER. CDR3 size: 17 residues. CDR3: CASSQERDREEQTEAFF. The CDR3 nucleotides read TGCGCCAGCAGCCAAGAACGGGACAGGGAGGAGCAGACTGAAGCTTTCTTT.

This rearrangement joins TRBV27 to TRBJ2-2; D possibly matches TRBD1 or TRBD2 (5 bases each). Germline CDR1 reads MNHEY; CDR2 reads SMNVEV (reference sequence). V dropped 10 bases and J dropped 4 bases, with 13 bases sitting between them. There are 13 residues in the CDR3. CDR3 sequence reads: CATSGPSTGELFF. In DNA form, the CDR3 reads TGTGCCACCTCGGGACCGAGCACCGGGGAGCTGTTTTTT.

The rearrangement links TRBV14 to TRBJ1-2; 11 nucleotides align to TRBD1. The CDR3 has 15 amino acids. CDR1 is SGHDN and CDR2 is FVKESK in the germline V gene. Losses at the gene ends were 2 bases for V and 7 bases for J; bases not matched to a gene: 6. The CDR3 region has the DNA TGTGCCAGCAGCCAACACGGACAGGGGGCTGCTGGCTACACCTTC. This sequence encodes CASSQHGQGAAGYTF. The variable domain in full, completed from reference TRBV14 and TRBJ1-2, reads EAGVTQFPSHSVIEKGQTVTLRCDPISGHDNLYWYRRVMGKEIKFLLHFVKESKQDESGMPNNRFLAERTGGTYSTLKVQPAELEDSGVYFCASSQHGQGAAGYTFGSGTRLTVV.

CDR3 nucleotide sequence: TGCAGTGCTAGCCTAGCTGATAACACAGATACGCAGTATTTT. It is translated as CSASLADNTDTQYF. The V call is TRBV20-1, the J call TRBJ2-3, with a weak D call TRBD2 (5 bases). Trimming removed 3 bases at V and 2 bases at J, with 12 bases between. CDR3 length equals 14 residues. The germline V gene has CDR1 DFQATT and CDR2 SNEGSKA (reference sequence).

The chain joins TRBV20-1 to TRBJ2-7; 14 nucleotides line up with TRBD2. The CDR3 covers 15 residues. Germline loops: CDR1 DFQATT, CDR2 SNEGSKA (reference sequence). The V gene end was trimmed by 6 bases and the J gene end by 4 bases; junction bases not matched to a gene: 8. The CDR3 sequence: CSAPTGTSGGYEQYF. The CDR3 nucleotides read TGCAGTGCCCCTACTGGGACTAGCGGGGGTTACGAGCAGTACTTC.

The CDR3 nucleotides are TGTGCCAGCAGCTCGACAGCAACTAATGAAAAACTGTTTTTT. Translated: CASSSTATNEKLFF. The chain couples TRBV13 to TRBJ1-4; TRBD1 is a possible D gene (5 bases). CDR1 is PRHDT and CDR2 is FYEKMQ in the germline V gene (reference sequence). CDR3 length: 14 residues. Trimming removed 4 bases from V and 0 bases from J, with 6 bases in between.

The chain employs TRBV3-1 and TRBJ2-7, with 7 bases identical to TRBD2. Losses at the gene ends were 3 bases for V and 1 base for J; bases not matched to a gene: 15. This CDR3 has 18 residues. Per the germline V gene, CDR1 is LGHDT and CDR2 is YNNKEL (reference sequence). The CDR3 region is CASSQLLAGVFWSYEQYF. CDR3 coding DNA: TGTGCCAGCAGCCAGTTGTTAGCGGGCGTCTTCTGGTCCTACGAGCAGTACTTC.

The genes are TRBV28 and TRBJ2-7, with 12 nucleotides matching TRBD1. With V trimmed by 5 bases and J by 2 bases, 4 bases remained unmatched. CDR1 and CDR2 (germline): MDHEN, SYDVKM. The CDR3 is 15 amino acids. The CDR3 nucleotides are TGTGCCAGCAGTCCCGGGACAGGGGGCACCTACGAGCAGTACTTC. It codes for CASSPGTGGTYEQYF.

This chain uses TRBV24-1 with TRBJ2-3; D may be TRBD2 (6 bases). Per the germline V gene, CDR1 is KGHDR and CDR2 is SFDVKD. The V end lost 0 bases, the J end lost 4 bases, and 13 bases lay between the germline ends. This CDR3 has 16 residues. The CDR3 bases are TGTGCCACCAGTGATTTGGAGGGAGGCGCGGCAGATACGCAGTATTTT. Protein sequence: CATSDLEGGAADTQYF.

The rearrangement joins TRBV6-2 or TRBV6-3 to TRBJ1-1; 10 bases match TRBD1. Germline assignment: CDR1 MNHEY and CDR2 SVGEGT. With 3 bases clipped from V and 8 bases from J, the junction kept 6 bases outside the gene matches. The length of the CDR3 is 14 residues. The DNA of the CDR3 is TGTGCCAGCAGTTATTGGGACAGGGGCCCCGAAGCTTTCTTT. Protein sequence: CASSYWDRGPEAFF.

V is TRBV7-3 and J is TRBJ2-3; no clear D. Germline V gives CDR1 SGHTA, CDR2 FQGTGA. Trimming pared 3 bases from V and 2 bases from J, leaving 12 bases between. This CDR3 comprises 15 residues. The CDR3 nucleotides read TGTGCCAGCAGCTTCGGAGACGGCCACACAGATACGCAGTATTTT. It translates to CASSFGDGHTDTQYF. Full variable domain (missing parts from reference TRBV7-3 and TRBJ2-3): GAGVSQTPSNKVTEKGKYVELRCDPISGHTALYWYRQSLGQGPEFLIYFQGTGAADDSGLPNDRFFAVRPEGSVSTLKIQRTERGDSAVYLCASSFGDGHTDTQYFGPGTRLTVL.

The chain combines TRBV4-3 with TRBJ2-1, with D possibly being TRBD1 or TRBD2 (5 bases each). CDR1 is LGHNA, CDR2 YSLEER, per germline. The V end was cut by 0 bases, the J end by 6 bases, with 18 bases between. This CDR3 is built from 17 residues. The CDR3 loop is CASSQEIFGGEGNEQFF. DNA of the CDR3: TGCGCCAGCAGCCAAGAGATATTTGGGGGAGAAGGCAATGAGCAGTTCTTC.

The rearrangement uses TRBV7-9 and TRBJ2-3; D is unresolved. Between the trimmed V and J ends, which lost 4 bases and 4 bases, there was a span of 12 bases. This CDR3 comprises 14 residues. Germline V gene lookup returns CDR1 SEHNR and CDR2 FQNEAQ (reference sequence). The CDR3 DNA is TGTGCCAGCAGCTCGTCTTCCATCCCAGATACGCAGTATTTT. Translated, it gives CASSSSSIPDTQYF.

The rearrangement links TRBV11-1 to TRBJ2-7, with D possibly being TRBD2 (6 bases). Trimming stripped 5 bases from V and 2 bases from J, with 13 bases between. Germline CDR1 is SGHAT and CDR2 is FQDESV (reference sequence). This CDR3 contains 14 residues. The CDR3 DNA is TGTGCCAGCAGCCCTCCCGGGGGTCCCTACGAGCAGTACTTC. This encodes CASSPPGGPYEQYF.

This sequence joins TRBV4-3 and TRBJ2-7; TRBD2 agrees at 9 bases. The germline gives CDR1 LGHNA, CDR2 YSLEER. This CDR3 spans 14 amino acids. V shed 1 base, J shed 5 bases, and the junction held 3 bases outside the gene matches. In nucleotides, the CDR3 is TGCGCCAGCAGCCAAGTAGCGGGAGAGGACGAGCAGTACTTC. It translates to CASSQVAGEDEQYF.

This chain links TRBV5-6 with TRBJ2-2; D ambiguous. Germline V gene lookup returns CDR1 SGHDT and CDR2 YYEEEE. The CDR3 is 13 amino acids. Trimming took off 0 bases at V and 6 bases at J, with 6 bases between the two ends. CDR3: CASSLEAAGELFF. CDR3 coding DNA: TGTGCCAGCAGCTTGGAGGCGGCCGGGGAGCTGTTTTTT. The entire variable domain, with the rest obtained from reference TRBV5-6 and TRBJ2-2, is as follows: DAGVTQSPTHLIKTRGQQVTLRCSPKSGHDTVSWYQQALGQGPQFIFQYYEEEERQRGNFPDRFSGHQFPNYSSELNVNALLLGDSALYLCASSLEAAGELFFGEGSRLTVL.